This TCR beta chain originates from a study of blood T cell repertoires in COVID-19. Across the whole study: Sources were T cells, B-cell-depleted T cells, or PBMCs; the material itself was cDNA or gDNA.

This CDR3 contains 14 residues. CDR1 and CDR2 (germline): ENHRY, SYGVKD. V lost 6 bases to trimming and J lost 0 bases; unmatched junction nucleotides: 4. Original methodology: Amplified reference gene primers provided the basis for estimating nucleated cell counts. The protocol was immunoSEQ multiplex PCR, while the TCRdb copy is restricted to in-frame clones and leaves out a portion. That table gives V, J and clone size, and the DNA gave D and trimming. The repertoire has approximately 240,000 clones, roughly 84% of them found once; the top ten carry 5% to 6.5%. The specimen was peripheral blood. This clonotype was sampled from an older woman who had recovered from COVID-19. V is TRBV10-3 and J is TRBJ2-7; 8 bases fit TRBD1. This CDR3 is CAIRDRAISYEQYF. In nucleotides, the CDR3 is TGTGCCATCAGGGACAGGGCTATCTCCTACGAGCAGTACTTC.